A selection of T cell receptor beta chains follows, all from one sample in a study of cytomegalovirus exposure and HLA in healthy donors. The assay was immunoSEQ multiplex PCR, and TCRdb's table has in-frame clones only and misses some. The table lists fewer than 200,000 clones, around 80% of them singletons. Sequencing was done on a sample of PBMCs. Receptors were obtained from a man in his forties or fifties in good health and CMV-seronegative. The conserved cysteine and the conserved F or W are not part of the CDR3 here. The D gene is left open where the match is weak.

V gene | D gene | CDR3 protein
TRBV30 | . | AFLGPKNSQY
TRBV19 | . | ASSPPPGGANVLT
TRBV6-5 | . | ASSLLSSYNEQF
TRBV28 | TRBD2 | ASTPRGAGGRETQY
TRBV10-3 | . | AIRQNTEAF
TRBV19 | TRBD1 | ASSLRGLSNQPQH
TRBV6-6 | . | ASSYQSESYGYT
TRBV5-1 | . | ASRGGSYMNTEAF
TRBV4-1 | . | ASSLNREKLF
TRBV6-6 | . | ASSAREGRSGNTIY
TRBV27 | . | ASRTYSNQPQH
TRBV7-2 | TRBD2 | ASSLIWELAGAPGNIQY
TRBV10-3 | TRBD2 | AISVREGRGETQY
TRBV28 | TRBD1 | ASSSYRGLNTEAF
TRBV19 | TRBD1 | ASSTRTGDDTGELF
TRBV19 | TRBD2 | ASSTTGGRTDTQY
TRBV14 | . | ASSPEVGPAKNIQY
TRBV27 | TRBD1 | ASRPTGGNNQPQH
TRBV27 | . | ASSFAQGNEQF
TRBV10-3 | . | AISGTQTNYEQY
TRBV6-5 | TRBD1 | ASKAVIETGYEQY
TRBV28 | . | ASSLFQGGHGTQY
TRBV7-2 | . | ASSLGMAAQETQY
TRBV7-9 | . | ASSLALAGIEETQY
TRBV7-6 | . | ASSLGLGGYQETQY
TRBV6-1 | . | ASEGLSGTGELF